One and the same sample provided the 25 T cell receptor beta chains below, sequenced in a study of regulatory T cells in long-lasting Graves disease (dated by TCRdb to the early 2020s). Library preparation used multiplex PCR. This sample was sequenced with an Illumina HiSeq 4000. CDR3 regions were amplified by Arm-PCR with iRepertoire HTBI primers to construct TCR beta libraries. TCRdb passed the public sequencing reads through fastp at Q25 and MiXCR, retaining productive beta sequences. Here each entry gathers all rows of one CDR3 protein and keeps the most common genes and DNA. The sample profile shows about 540,000 distinct CDR3 sequences; around an eighth of them were found once. Roughly 9.7% of the sample belongs to the ten largest clones. In the paper's terms, the time point label means: newly diagnosed GD, antithyroid drugs for less than 3 months. For both TCR sequencing and RNA sequencing, RNA was extracted from PBMCs in TRIzol.

These records were also assigned to another study, of T cells in Graves' hyperthyroidism and ophthalmopathy.

Sample: peripheral blood mononuclear cells (PBMCs), taken at new diagnosis, from a patient treated with antithyroid drugs. All receptors come from a man aged 25-40 years with Graves disease. Donor details come from another sample of the same person, matched by shared clones.

There are many counts of this clonotype. The rearrangement uses TRBV7-9 and TRBJ2-1; TRBD2 matches 16 bases. J lost 6 bases, V lost 4 bases, and 6 bases had no gene match. CDR1 and CDR2 (germline): SEHNR, FQNEAQ (reference sequence). This CDR3 contains 17 residues. The CDR3 loop reads CASSSGLAGGPFNEQFF. CDR3 sequence (DNA): TGTGCCAGCAGCTCGGGACTAGCGGGAGGGCCATTCAATGAGCAGTTCTTC. The full variable domain, completed using reference TRBV7-9 and TRBJ2-1, is DTGVSQNPRHKITKRGQNVTFRCDPISEHNRLYWYRQTLGQGPEFLTYFQNEAQLEKSRLLSDRFSAERPKGSFSTLEIQRTEQGDSAMYLCASSSGLAGGPFNEQFFGPGTRLTVL.

This clonotype was counted at least ten times. The chain is built from TRBV2 and TRBJ2-5, with 7 bases lining up with TRBD2. Looked up from germline, CDR1 is SNHLY and CDR2 is FYNNEI. The ends lost 1 base at V and 5 bases at J; junction bases unmatched: 7. The CDR3 has 15 amino acids. CDR3 protein: CASSEDQAGAETQYF. For the CDR3, the DNA is TGTGCCAGCAGTGAAGATCAGGCGGGAGCTGAGACCCAGTACTTC.

In this sample, this clonotype turned up a few times. V gene TRBV11-3 combines with J gene TRBJ1-5; D is perhaps TRBD1 (5 bases). V was clipped by 10 bases and J by 4 bases, with 20 bases between them. This CDR3 has 15 residues. The germline CDR1 and CDR2 sequences are SGHNT and YENEEA. The CDR3 nucleotides read TGTGCCAACGCCCTTCCCCAGGGACCGAATCAGCCCCAGCATTTT. Translating it yields CANALPQGPNQPQHF.

This clonotype was seen repeatedly, ten times or more. The V gene is TRBV6-2 or TRBV6-3, the J gene TRBJ2-7; possible D gene TRBD2, 5 bases. Trimming removed 2 bases at V and 6 bases at J, with 14 bases between. The V gene's germline CDR1 is MNHEY and CDR2 SVGEGT. This CDR3 has 14 amino acids. The CDR3 here is CASSYGRGVSEQYF. Here the CDR3 DNA reads TGTGCCAGCAGTTACGGCCGGGGAGTCTCCGAGCAGTACTTC.

This clonotype has a count of ten or more. The gene calls are TRBV6-1 and TRBJ2-7; the D is unclear. Looked up from germline, CDR1 is MNHNS and CDR2 is SASEGT. The CDR3 runs to 14 residues. Deletions cut 7 bases from V and 5 bases from J, with 18 bases between. CDR3 residues: CASMERTRSDEQYF. CDR3 coding DNA: TGTGCCAGCATGGAACGGACCAGGAGCGACGAGCAGTACTTC.

As for this clonotype: One end of the junction fails to match germline, which may point to a read error. The chain carries TRBV13 and TRBJ2-2; 8 bases match TRBD2. This CDR3 has 16 residues. CDR1 is PRHDT, CDR2 FYEKMQ, per germline (reference sequence). In nucleotides, the CDR3 is TGTGCCAGCAGCTCCCTGACTAGCGAGAACACCGGGGAGCCGTTTTTT. Its translation is CASSSLTSENTGEPFF.

The chain recombines TRBV20-1 with TRBJ2-1; maybe TRBD2 (6 bases). Germline V gene sequence: CDR1 DFQATT, CDR2 SNEGSKA (reference sequence). The CDR3 consists of 14 residues. The germline V and J ends were trimmed by 2 bases and 4 bases, with 12 bases remaining between them. The CDR3 bases are TGCAGTGCTAGAAACCCGGGACTGTACAATGAGCAGTTCTTC. Translating gives CSARNPGLYNEQFF.

This clonotype was seen at least ten times. This chain connects TRBV12-5 to TRBJ2-1; possible D gene TRBD2, 6 bases. The CDR3 covers 17 residues. With 0 bases removed from V and 4 bases from J, the gap between germline ends came to 16 bases. Germline V lookup: CDR1 LGHNT, CDR2 FRNRAP. In DNA form, the CDR3 reads TGTGCTAGTGGTTTGGTAACTTGGAGGGCTGGGTACAATGAGCAGTTCTTC. It yields the protein CASGLVTWRAGYNEQFF.

This clonotype was seen repeatedly, ten times or more. The chain couples TRBV20-1 to TRBJ2-7; 10 bases agree with TRBD2. V lost 6 bases, J lost 6 bases, and 11 bases stayed unmatched. The CDR3 runs to 14 residues. The germline gives CDR1 DFQATT, CDR2 SNEGSKA (reference sequence). The CDR3, as DNA: TGCAGTGCAGTACCGCTAGCGGGAGTTGTCGAGCAGTACTTC. Its protein is CSAVPLAGVVEQYF.

This clonotype was seen a handful of times. The V gene is TRBV5-1, the J gene TRBJ2-7, with 12 bases fitting TRBD2. Germline lookup yields CDR1 SGHRS and CDR2 YFSETQ. The CDR3 length is 18 residues. The junction had 7 bases not matched to a gene; V was cut back by 0 bases and J by 0 bases. The CDR3 is CASSLGLAGGWDSYEQYF. CDR3 nucleotide sequence: TGCGCCAGCAGCTTGGGCCTAGCGGGAGGGTGGGACTCCTACGAGCAGTACTTC.

The chain is built from TRBV5-1 and TRBJ2-3; unclear D gene. Trimming shortened V by 5 bases and J by 6 bases, and 10 bases separated the two germline ends. The CDR3 length is 12 residues. CDR1 is SGHRS, CDR2 YFSETQ, per germline. CDR3 region: CASSFAQDTQYF. The CDR3 region has the DNA TGCGCCAGCAGTTTCGCTCAGGATACGCAGTATTTT.

The gene calls are TRBV20-1 and TRBJ1-2; 8 bases map to TRBD1. The length of the CDR3 is 12 residues. Germline CDR1 reads DFQATT; CDR2 reads SNEGSKA (reference sequence). With 5 bases clipped from V and 4 bases from J, the junction kept 3 bases outside the gene matches. The CDR3 nucleotides are TGCAGTGCTCAGGGGGCGGGCTATGGCTACACCTTC. It encodes CSAQGAGYGYTF.

This clonotype was seen repeatedly, ten times or more. The V call is TRBV27, the J call TRBJ2-3, with TRBD2 matching over 14 bases. Trimming at V came to 6 bases and at J to 6 bases, leaving 5 bases not matched to a gene. Germline V gene data show CDR1 as MNHEY and CDR2 as SMNVEV (reference sequence). CDR3 length: 15 residues. CDR3 protein: CASRGTSGGADTQYF. For the CDR3, the DNA is TGTGCCAGCAGGGGGACTAGCGGGGGAGCGGATACGCAGTATTTT.

The chain links TRBV30 to TRBJ2-7; TRBD2 matches 8 bases. With 4 bases clipped from V and 0 bases from J, the junction kept 2 bases outside the gene matches. Germline V gene sequence: CDR1 GTSNPN, CDR2 SVGIG (reference sequence). The CDR3 spans 13 residues. DNA of the CDR3: TGTGCCTGGACTAGCGGGCACTCCTACGAGCAGTACTTC. Translated, it gives CAWTSGHSYEQYF.

This clonotype was observed many times. The rearrangement links TRBV25-1 to TRBJ1-1; perhaps TRBD1 as D (6 bases). Trimming took off 5 bases at V and 0 bases at J, with 10 bases between the two ends. Germline CDR1 is MGHDK and CDR2 is SYGVNS. The CDR3 is 14 amino acids. The DNA for the CDR3 is TGTGCCAGCAGTATCGACAGGTTGAACACTGAAGCTTTCTTT. Its translation: CASSIDRLNTEAFF.

This clonotype was observed at least ten times. This chain joins TRBV11-2 and TRBJ1-1, with a possible D match to TRBD1 (5 bases). This CDR3 is 18 amino acids long. The V end was cut by 5 bases, the J end by 1 base, with 23 bases between. Germline V gene sequence: CDR1 SGHAT, CDR2 FQNNGV. CDR3 in DNA: TGTGCCAGCAGCCCTCTAAGGGGTAGGGGCCGGGGGAACACTGAAGCTTTCTTT. As protein: CASSPLRGRGRGNTEAFF.

In this sample, this clonotype turned up many times. The CDR3 nucleotides read TGTGCCAGCACCACCCGACAGGGGACGGCCACTGAAGCTTTCTTT. It encodes CASTTRQGTATEAFF. This sequence joins TRBV12-3 or TRBV12-4 and TRBJ1-1; 8 bases fit TRBD1. Losses at the gene ends were 7 bases for V and 4 bases for J; bases not matched to a gene: 11. This CDR3 region has 15 residues.

This clonotype has just a few counts. The chain is built from TRBV20-1 and TRBJ2-4; 9 bases align to TRBD1. This CDR3 region has 12 residues. Trimming took 3 bases from V and 6 from J; bases not matched to a gene: 0. Germline CDR1 is DFQATT and CDR2 is SNEGSKA (reference sequence). Here the CDR3 DNA reads TGCAGTGCTAGGACAGGGGGAAACATTCAGTACTTC. Its protein product is CSARTGGNIQYF.

For this clonotype: One base away lies a much larger clone, so this may be a sequencing read error. V is TRBV27 and J is TRBJ1-1; unclear D gene. The germline gives CDR1 MNHEY, CDR2 SMNVEV (reference sequence). The CDR3 sequence is 13 residues long. This CDR3 is CASRLLVDTKAFF. CDR3 DNA sequence: TGTGCCAGCAGGCTTTTGGTAGACACTAAAGCTTTCTTT.

This clonotype has just a few counts. This chain links TRBV29-1 with TRBJ2-1, with a possible D match to TRBD2 (5 bases). Judging by the DNA end, TRBJ2-5 fits better; the J call may be wrong. The CDR3 length is 15 residues. The germline gives CDR1 SQVTM, CDR2 ANQGSEA. CDR3: CSVEFRKRSQETQYF. Here the CDR3 DNA reads TGCAGCGTTGAATTTCGTAAGCGGTCCCAAGAGACCCAGTACTTC.

This clonotype came up many times. This sequence joins TRBV13 and TRBJ2-7; D is tentatively TRBD1 or TRBD2 (5 bases each). V was pared by 5 bases and J by 5 bases, with 19 bases between. Germline V gene data show CDR1 as PRHDT and CDR2 as FYEKMQ (reference sequence). This CDR3 is 15 amino acids long. For the CDR3, the DNA is TGTGCCAGCAGCATTACGGGGCCTAGGCCCAACGAGCAGTACTTC. It yields the protein CASSITGPRPNEQYF.

At least ten counts were recorded for this clonotype. The gene calls are TRBV29-1 and TRBJ2-3; the match to TRBD2 covers 10 bases. This CDR3 is built from 15 residues. With 3 bases clipped from V and 4 bases from J, the junction kept 7 bases outside the gene matches. Looked up from germline, CDR1 is SQVTM and CDR2 is ANQGSEA. The CDR3 DNA reads as TGCAGCGTTGACCTGCTAGCGGGAGTGGCAGATACGCAGTATTTT. Amino acid sequence: CSVDLLAGVADTQYF.

This clonotype was counted many times. The chain joins TRBV20-1 to TRBJ2-5; 10 bases fit TRBD2. Germline values: CDR1 DFQATT, CDR2 SNEGSKA (reference sequence). Losses at the gene ends were 5 bases for V and 7 bases for J; bases not matched to a gene: 13. The CDR3 totals 15 residues. This chain's CDR3 is CSAPSSGSIGLTQYF. The CDR3 DNA follows: TGCAGTGCTCCTTCTAGCGGGAGTATAGGGCTGACCCAGTACTTC.

This clonotype was found once. DNA for the CDR3: TGCAGTGCTAGCCCATTAAGAATAGCGGGAGAGCGCTCCTACGAGCAGTACTTC. It translates to CSASPLRIAGERSYEQYF. The J gene is TRBJ2-7, the V gene TRBV20-1, with TRBD2 identical over 9 bases. Germline values: CDR1 DFQATT, CDR2 SNEGSKA (reference sequence). The CDR3 spans 18 residues. J lost 0 bases, V lost 3 bases, and 15 bases had no gene match.

This clonotype was picked up many times. The rearrangement joins TRBV29-1 to TRBJ2-1, with D possibly TRBD1 on 5 matching bases. V lost 7 bases and J 5 bases, leaving 15 bases between the germline ends. From germline, CDR1 is SQVTM and CDR2 ANQGSEA. The CDR3 is made up of 13 amino acids. The CDR3 sequence: CSAGLQFHNEQFF. Written as DNA, the CDR3 is TGCAGCGCAGGGCTCCAATTTCACAATGAGCAGTTCTTC.